Listed here are 8 T cell receptor beta chains from one sample, sequenced in a study of human T cells and chemical hapten exposure. Time point described: patch test 1, 2 weeks after DPC sensitization. This sample's treatment: therapeutic diphenylcyclopropenone sensitization with weekly scalp DPC. A single record per CDR3 protein comes from TCRdb applying MiXCR to the RACE reads. Here the sample spans roughly 72,000 distinct CDR3 sequences, approximately 10% being singletons. Sample: whole blood, taken in connection with sensitization to the hapten diphenylcyclopropenone (DPC). These receptors all stem from a woman aged 50 to 65 with alopecia areata. Some clones in this sample may be carry-over from other donors' samples.

This chain uses TRBV6-1 with TRBJ1-6, with 8 bases that match TRBD1. Losses at the gene ends were 7 bases for V and 7 bases for J; bases not matched to a gene: 6. The CDR3 sequence is 14 residues long. Germline-derived CDR1 and CDR2 are MNHNS and SASEGT. The CDR3 spells CASTETGENSPLHF. The CDR3 DNA sequence: TGTGCCAGCACCGAGACAGGGGAGAATTCACCCCTCCACTTT.

This chain connects TRBV6-6 to TRBJ1-1; D is unresolved. Germline lookup yields CDR1 MNHNY and CDR2 SVGAGI (reference sequence). The V end lost 2 bases, the J end lost 1 base, and 8 bases lay between the germline ends. CDR3 size: 14 residues. The DNA for the CDR3 is TGTGCCAGCAGTTACCGGGCCCCGAACACTGAAGCTTTCTTT. It encodes CASSYRAPNTEAFF.

The rearrangement joins TRBV20-1 to TRBJ1-4; D is perhaps TRBD1 (5 bases). From germline, CDR1 is DFQATT and CDR2 SNEGSKA (reference sequence). V was clipped by 3 bases and J by 2 bases, with 7 bases between them. The CDR3 extends over 13 amino acids. This chain's CDR3 is CSARGDTNEKLFF. The CDR3 nucleotides read TGCAGTGCTAGGGGGGACACTAATGAAAAACTGTTTTTT.

This clonotype was counted at least ten times. The chain carries TRBV21-1 and TRBJ2-6; the table names TRBD1, a call not compared with the DNA. TRBV21-1 is a recognized pseudogene. The CDR3 consists of 18 residues. The DNA for the CDR3 is TGTGCCAGCAGCAAAGCACGGACAGGGAACACTGGGGCCAACGTCCTGACTTTC. Amino acids: CASSKARTGNTGANVLTF.

This clonotype was counted at least ten times. The J gene is TRBJ2-3, the V gene TRBV11-2; unclear D gene. CDR1 and CDR2 from the germline V gene are SGHAT and FQNNGV. V dropped 1 base and J dropped 1 base, with 9 bases sitting between them. The CDR3 consists of 15 residues. CDR3 sequence (DNA): TGTGCCAGCAGCTTAGCGGATTCCCGCACAGATACGCAGTATTTT. Translating gives CASSLADSRTDTQYF.

In its sample, this clonotype was seen a few times. The chain uses TRBV20-1 and TRBJ2-7; the D gene is possibly TRBD2 (6 bases). Trimming took 8 bases from V and 5 from J, leaving 10 bases between them. Looked up from germline, CDR1 is DFQATT and CDR2 is SNEGSKA (reference sequence). The CDR3 extends over 10 amino acids. The CDR3 sequence is CSPREDEQYF. DNA for the CDR3: TGCAGTCCCAGGGAGGACGAGCAGTACTTC.

This clonotype has more than one count but fewer than ten. The chain combines TRBV3-1 with TRBJ2-1, with TRBD2 as a possible D gene (5 bases). V was shortened by 1 base and J by 9 bases, with 7 bases between the two germline ends. Germline V gives CDR1 LGHDT, CDR2 YNNKEL (reference sequence). The CDR3 totals 12 residues. Written as DNA, the CDR3 is TGTGCCAGCAGCCAAGGGAGGCGTGAGCAGTTCTTC. The encoded protein is CASSQGRREQFF.

V and J are TRBV7-9 and TRBJ2-1, with D uncertain. The V gene lost 3 bases and the J gene lost 12 bases, with 12 bases spanning the gap. Germline loops: CDR1 SEHNR, CDR2 FQNEAQ (reference sequence). This CDR3 has 12 residues. The CDR3 DNA is TGTGCCAGCAGCTTTCCTGGGAAAGGGCAGTTCTTC. This encodes CASSFPGKGQFF.